This TCR beta chain was identified during a study of radiotherapy plus CTLA-4 blockade in lung cancer. The overall study: The study recorded objective responses in 18% of patients and disease control in approximately 33%.

The V gene lost 0 bases and the J gene lost 3 bases, with 8 bases spanning the gap. Germline-derived CDR1 and CDR2 are SEHNR and FQNEAQ (reference sequence). The CDR3 consists of 14 residues. The study gave focal radiation plus ipilimumab CTLA-4 blockade to patients with chemo-refractory metastatic non-small-cell lung cancer. Study results and caveats: Some TCR clones had been derived from tumors. These clones expanded in peripheral blood after radiotherapy plus ipilimumab. The best prediction of response reportedly came from early blood T cell clone dynamics, with interferon-beta.

Profiled with immunoSEQ multiplex PCR; TCRdb holds only in-frame clones, not every one. This table holds tens of thousands of clones, around 84% found once. This clone was seen a few times. Its target is not known. The sequence came from a human donor with non-small cell lung cancer that progressed on radiotherapy plus ipilimumab. The chain employs TRBV7-9 and TRBJ2-5; D possibly corresponds to TRBD2 (5 bases). The sequenced sample was peripheral blood, obtained from a patient treated with radiotherapy plus ipilimumab. The DNA for the CDR3 is TGTGCCAGCAGCTTAGCGCTGAGGGAAGAGACCCAGTACTTC. This sequence encodes CASSLALREETQYF.